This T cell receptor beta chain was obtained from a study of shared clonotypes between healthy human individuals. Study-level points and caveats: Between a handful of donors, naive CD4 clonotypes were shared at a level of about 5%.

Regarding this clone: Its antigen is as yet unknown. Other DNA sequences in the sample encode the same CDR3.

TCRdb's table, derived via immunoSEQ multiplex PCR, lists solely in-frame clones and lacks some. The data show roughly 2.6 million clones, 85% to 95% seen once. Trimming cost V 0 bases and J 9 bases, with 7 bases left between them. The germline V gene encodes CDR1 SGHRS and CDR2 YFSETQ. This CDR3 region has 12 residues. Sequencing used naive CD4+ T cells sorted from blood. Sample subset: CD45RA+ positively selected. This sequence was found in a man younger than 30 in good health. The chain has TRBV5-1 and TRBJ2-1; a weak D match, TRBD1 (5 bases). In nucleotides, the CDR3 is TGCGCCAGCAGCTTGGAGGGGCCTGAGCAGTTCTTC. It yields the protein CASSLEGPEQFF. Full variable domain (remainder filled in from reference TRBV5-1 and TRBJ2-1): KAGVTQTPRYLIKTRGQQVTLSCSPISGHRSVSWYQQTPGQGLQFLFEYFSETQRNKGNFPGRFSGRQFSNSRSEMNVSTLELGDSALYLCASSLEGPEQFFGPGTRLTVL.